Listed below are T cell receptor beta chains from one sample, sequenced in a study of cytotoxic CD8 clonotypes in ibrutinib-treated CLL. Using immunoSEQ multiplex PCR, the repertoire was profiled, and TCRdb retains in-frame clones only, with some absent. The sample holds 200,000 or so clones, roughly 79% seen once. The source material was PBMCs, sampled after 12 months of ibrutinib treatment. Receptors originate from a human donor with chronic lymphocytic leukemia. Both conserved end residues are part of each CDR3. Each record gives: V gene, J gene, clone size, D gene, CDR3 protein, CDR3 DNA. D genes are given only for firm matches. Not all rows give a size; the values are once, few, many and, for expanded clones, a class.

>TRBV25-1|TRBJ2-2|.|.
CASSESGYGELFF
TGTGCCAGCAGTGAATCGGGTTATGGGGAGCTGTTTTTT
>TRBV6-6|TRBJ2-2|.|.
CASRVGEGELFF
TGTGCCAGCAGGGTTGGTGAGGGGGAGCTGTTTTTT
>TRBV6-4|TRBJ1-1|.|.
CATQTTRQLNIVGTEAFF
TGTGCCACCCAGACTACGAGGCAACTTAATATTGTTGGCACTGAAGCTTTCTTT
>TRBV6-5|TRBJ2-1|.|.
CASSYLRGYNEQFF
TGTGCCAGCAGTTACCTCAGGGGCTACAATGAGCAGTTCTTC
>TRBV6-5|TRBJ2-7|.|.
CASSRSGTHFYEQYF
TGTGCCAGCAGTAGATCCGGGACTCATTTCTACGAGCAGTACTTC
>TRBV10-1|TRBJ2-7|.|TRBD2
CASKADSGSYEQYF
TGCGCCAGCAAGGCGGATAGCGGGAGCTACGAGCAGTACTTC
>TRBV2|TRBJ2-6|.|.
CASRGLRTGANVLTF
TGTGCCAGCAGGGGCTTGAGGACCGGGGCCAACGTCCTGACTTTC
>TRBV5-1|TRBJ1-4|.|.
CASSLAQATNEKLFF
TGCGCCAGCAGCTTGGCCCAGGCAACTAATGAAAAACTGTTTTTT
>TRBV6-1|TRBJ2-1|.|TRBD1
CASSAPRDRGLYNEQFF
TGTGCCAGCAGTGCACCGCGGGACAGGGGGCTGTATAATGAGCAGTTCTTC
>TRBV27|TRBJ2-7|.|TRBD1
CASRRQGGYEQYF
TGTGCCAGCCGCCGACAGGGGGGCTACGAGCAGTACTTC
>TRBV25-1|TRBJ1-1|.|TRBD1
CASTQGTGLAFF
TGTGCCAGCACTCAGGGGACAGGGCTCGCTTTCTTT
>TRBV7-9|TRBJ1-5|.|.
CASSLGQGGYQPQHF
TGTGCCAGCAGCTTGGGCCAGGGAGGCTATCAGCCCCAGCATTTT
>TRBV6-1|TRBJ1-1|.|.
CASSPGGQAHEAFF
TGTGCCAGCAGCCCGGGCGGACAAGCTCATGAAGCTTTCTTT
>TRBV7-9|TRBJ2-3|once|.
CASSPGTYYTQYF
TGTGCCAGCAGCCCCGGGACTTATTATACGCAGTATTTT
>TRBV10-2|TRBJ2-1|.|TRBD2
CASSGPPRSGVSNEQFF
TGCGCCAGCAGTGGACCCCCGAGAAGCGGGGTTTCCAATGAGCAGTTCTTC
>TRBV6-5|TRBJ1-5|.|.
CASSPLMGGNQPQHF
TGTGCCAGCAGCCCCCTGATGGGAGGCAATCAGCCCCAGCATTTT
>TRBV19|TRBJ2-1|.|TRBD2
CASSPSGGYSEQFF
TGTGCCAGTAGTCCTAGCGGGGGGTACAGTGAGCAGTTCTTC
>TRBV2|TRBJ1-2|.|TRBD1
CASRLQGTNYGYTF
TGTGCCAGCAGGTTACAGGGGACCAACTATGGCTACACCTTC
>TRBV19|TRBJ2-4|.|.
CASSMDGQILAKNIQYF
TGTGCCAGTAGTATGGACGGACAGATTTTAGCCAAAAACATTCAGTACTTC
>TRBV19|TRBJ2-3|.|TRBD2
CASSIEGLAADTQYF
TGTGCCAGTAGTATAGAGGGACTAGCGGCAGATACGCAGTATTTT
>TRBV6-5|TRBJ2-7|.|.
CASSYADSVGSYEQYF
TGTGCCAGCAGTTACGCCGACAGTGTGGGGTCCTACGAGCAGTACTTC
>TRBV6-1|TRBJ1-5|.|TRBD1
CASSRQGYNQPQHF
TGTGCCAGCAGTCGACAGGGGTACAATCAGCCCCAGCATTTT
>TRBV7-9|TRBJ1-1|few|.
CASSLDMNTEAFF
TGTGCCAGCAGTTTAGATATGAACACTGAAGCTTTCTTT
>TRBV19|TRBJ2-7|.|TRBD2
CASSLAGTSGSLYF
TGTGCCAGTAGTCTAGCCGGGACTAGCGGGAGTTTGTACTTC
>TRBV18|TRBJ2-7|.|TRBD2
CASSWDLAGPPYEQYF
TGTGCCAGCTCATGGGACCTAGCGGGCCCTCCCTACGAGCAGTACTTC
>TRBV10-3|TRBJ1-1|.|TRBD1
CAISGPTGLTEAFF
TGTGCCATCAGTGGACCGACAGGGTTGACTGAAGCTTTCTTT
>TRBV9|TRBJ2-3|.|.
CASMRGGITDTQYF
TGTGCCAGCATGAGAGGGGGTATCACAGATACGCAGTATTTT
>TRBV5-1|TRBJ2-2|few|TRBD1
CASSLDRGSGELFF
TGCGCCAGCAGCTTGGACAGGGGATCCGGGGAGCTGTTTTTT
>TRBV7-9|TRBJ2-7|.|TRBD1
CASSTQQGSYEQYF
TGTGCCAGCAGCACGCAACAGGGGTCCTACGAGCAGTACTTC
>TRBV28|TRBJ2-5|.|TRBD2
CASTLAGARETQYF
TGTGCCAGCACCCTAGCGGGAGCCCGGGAGACCCAGTACTTC
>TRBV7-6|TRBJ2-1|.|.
CASSPEGRGYNEQFF
TGTGCCAGCAGCCCGGAAGGAAGGGGCTACAATGAGCAGTTCTTC
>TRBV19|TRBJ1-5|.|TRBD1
CASSTDRGPGPQHF
TGTGCCAGTAGTACCGACAGGGGACCAGGGCCCCAGCATTTT
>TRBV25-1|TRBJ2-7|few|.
CASSVTGTYEQYF
TGTGCCAGCAGTGTAACAGGGACCTACGAGCAGTACTTC
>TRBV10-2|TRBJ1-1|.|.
CASSERLSGAFF
TGCGCCAGCAGTGAGCGGCTGTCGGGAGCTTTCTTT
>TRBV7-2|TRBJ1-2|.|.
CASSLLSYGYTF
TGTGCCAGCAGCTTACTAAGCTATGGCTACACCTTC
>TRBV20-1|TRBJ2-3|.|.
CSAGGIETQYF
TGCAGTGCCGGAGGTATCGAGACGCAGTATTTT
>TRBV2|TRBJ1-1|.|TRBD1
CASRQRTGGTEAFF
TGTGCCAGCAGACAAAGGACAGGGGGGACTGAAGCTTTCTTT
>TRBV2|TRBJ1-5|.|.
CASTDGTPGQPQHF
TGTGCCAGCACCGACGGGACCCCAGGACAGCCCCAGCATTTT
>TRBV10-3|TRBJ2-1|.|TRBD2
CAIRAGGLDNEQFF
TGTGCCATCAGAGCGGGGGGGCTGGACAATGAGCAGTTCTTC
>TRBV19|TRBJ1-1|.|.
CASSISLNTEAFF
TGTGCCAGTAGTATAAGTCTGAACACTGAAGCTTTCTTT
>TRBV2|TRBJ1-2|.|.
CASRPGGGTYGYTF
TGTGCCAGCCGCCCCGGCGGGGGGACCTATGGCTACACCTTC
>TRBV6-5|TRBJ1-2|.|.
CASRYDRTYGYTF
TGTGCCAGCAGATATGACCGGACCTATGGCTACACCTTC
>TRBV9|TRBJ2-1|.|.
CASTVEEFGGNEQFF
TGTGCCAGCACCGTAGAGGAATTTGGGGGCAATGAGCAGTTCTTC
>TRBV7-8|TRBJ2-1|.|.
CASSFTGVQYNEQFF
TGTGCCAGCAGCTTCACGGGAGTACAGTACAATGAGCAGTTCTTC
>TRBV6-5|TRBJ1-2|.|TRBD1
CASRRHGQGSYGYTF
TGTGCCAGCAGACGTCACGGACAGGGAAGCTATGGCTACACCTTC
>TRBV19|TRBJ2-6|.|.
CASTDSGANVLTF
TGTGCCAGTACAGACTCTGGGGCCAACGTCCTGACTTTC
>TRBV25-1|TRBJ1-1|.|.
CASTDVGLNTEAFF
TGTGCCAGCACCGACGTCGGACTTAACACTGAAGCTTTCTTT
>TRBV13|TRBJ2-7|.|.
CASSLWGNEQYF
TGTGCCAGCAGCTTGTGGGGTAACGAGCAGTACTTC
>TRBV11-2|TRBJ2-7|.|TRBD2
CASSLREVSYEQYF
TGTGCCAGCAGCTTGCGGGAGGTCTCCTACGAGCAGTACTTC
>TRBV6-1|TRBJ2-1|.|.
CASSARTVSYNEQFF
TGTGCCAGCAGTGCCCGGACGGTCTCCTACAATGAGCAGTTCTTC
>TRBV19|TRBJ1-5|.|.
CASRQGFNQPQHF
TGTGCCAGTAGGCAGGGATTCAATCAGCCCCAGCATTTT
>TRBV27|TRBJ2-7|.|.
CASSFGRSYEQYF
TGTGCCAGTTCGTTTGGCAGATCCTACGAGCAGTACTTC
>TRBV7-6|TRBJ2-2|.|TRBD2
CASSPRRGGNTGELFF
TGTGCCAGCAGCCCTCGACGGGGGGGTAACACCGGGGAGCTGTTTTTT
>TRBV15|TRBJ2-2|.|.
CATSRDLAGTAGSTGELFF
TGTGCCACCAGCAGGGACTTAGCCGGGACAGCGGGCAGCACCGGGGAGCTGTTTTTT
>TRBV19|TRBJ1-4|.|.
CASSIRKTTNEKLFF
TGTGCCAGTAGTATCCGAAAAACAACTAATGAAAAACTGTTTTTT